The sequence of this T cell receptor (beta chain) was determined in a study of T cell changes during pregnancy in multiple sclerosis. The table came from immunoSEQ multiplex PCR; TCRdb's copy has only in-frame clones and leaves some out. This table has about 63,000 clones, 93% appearing once. From germline, CDR1 is MNHEY and CDR2 SMNVEV (reference sequence). The V end was cut by 5 bases, the J end by 2 bases, with 16 bases between. The CDR3 spans 15 residues. The J gene is TRBJ2-7, the V gene TRBV27; D might be TRBD1 (6 bases). The sequencing used CD8+ T cells from peripheral blood mononuclear cells, collected in the second trimester of pregnancy. The receptor comes from a female donor with multiple sclerosis, enrolled in a pregnancy study. The CDR3 loop reads CASSPAGSGAYEQYF. In nucleotides, the CDR3 is TGTGCCAGCAGTCCCGCAGGGTCAGGGGCCTACGAGCAGTACTTC.